By share, the clone carrying this TCR beta chain ranks as medium-sized. This sample was taken from a study of graft-versus-host responses after intestinal transplantation. Study-level results: Marrow from the recipient contained GvH clones, some of which had appeared first in ileum or blood. Early declines in HvG clones that occurred post-transplant were associated with peak circulating GvH clone levels.

With 200,000 irradiated, violet-dye-labeled stimulator cells, 200,000 CFSE-labeled responder cells were plated. This table comes from immunoSEQ multiplex PCR, and its TCRdb copy is limited to in-frame clones, with some not included. The sample lists 8,600 or so clones; over 25% were seen once. Trimming cost V 1 base and J 2 bases, with 12 bases left between them. Germline V gene data show CDR1 as SGHVS and CDR2 as FNYEAQ. The CDR3 covers 15 residues. This receptor was taken from a human patient who was an organ donor for intestinal transplantation. The sample here was alloreactive CD8+ T cells from a mixed lymphocyte reaction culture, taken before transplantation. Subset denoted: CFSE-low proliferating T cells sorted from roughly 6-day pre-transplant mixed lymphocyte reaction (GvH or HvG direction). The V and J genes are TRBV7-6 and TRBJ2-7; D could derive from TRBD1 or TRBD2 (5 bases each). In DNA, the CDR3 is TGTGCCAGCAGCTTAGAGAGGGACGGAACCTACGAGCAGTACTTC. This codes for CASSLERDGTYEQYF.